This TCR beta chain was obtained from a study of cytomegalovirus exposure and HLA in healthy donors. The PCR had 60 Vbeta and 13 Jbeta primers. Profiled with immunoSEQ multiplex PCR; TCRdb holds only in-frame clones, not every one. The sample yields approximately 150,000 clones, approximately 80% seen once. This CDR3 comprises 15 residues. CDR1 is MNHEY and CDR2 is SMNVEV in the germline V gene (reference sequence). V lost 3 bases, J lost 7 bases, and 5 bases stayed unmatched. The rearrangement uses TRBV27 and TRBJ1-4, with TRBD1 matching 10 bases. Input material: PBMCs. This TCR was recovered from a man younger than 45 in good health and CMV-seropositive. The CDR3 reads CASSFVRTGGEKLFF. Written as DNA, the CDR3 is TGTGCCAGCAGTTTTGTTCGGACAGGGGGTGAAAAACTGTTTTTT.